This T cell receptor (beta chain) emerged from a study of T cells in Graves' hyperthyroidism and ophthalmopathy. TCR beta CDR3 sequences were amplified from RNA transcripts. During a first-round RT-PCR of the TCR CDR3, the HTBI primer set was used. TCRdb re-derived calls from the multiplex PCR reads in MiXCR, one entry per CDR3 protein. This sample yields around 600,000 distinct CDR3 sequences, of which 11% to 15% are seen a single time; around 7% belongs to the top ten. Trimming shortened V by 6 bases and J by 5 bases, and 20 bases separated the two germline ends. The CDR3 totals 14 residues. The germline gives CDR1 DFQATT, CDR2 SNEGSKA (reference sequence). This clonotype was counted many times.

Sequenced: blood. The V gene is TRBV20-1, the J gene TRBJ2-7; D is ambiguous. The clonotype comes from a woman younger than 35 with Graves' ophthalmopathy. This CDR3 is CSANSRVKGDEQYF. The CDR3 DNA reads TGCAGTGCCAACAGTCGGGTCAAGGGCGACGAGCAGTACTTC.